These T cell receptor beta chains were read from a single sample in a study of cytomegalovirus exposure and HLA in healthy donors. TCRdb keeps only in-frame clones here, not all; method: immunoSEQ multiplex PCR. The sample has 130,000 or so clones, roughly 80% seen once; the top ten hold about 2%. The sample was PBMCs. The receptors come from a man aged 30-40 years in good health and CMV-seronegative. The CDR3 runs from the conserved cysteine through the conserved F or W. The D gene is left open where the match is weak. Clone sizes are given selectively: once, few, many, or a class where the clone is expanded.

abundance: NA
d_gene: TRBD2
v_gene: TRBV19
j_gene: TRBJ2-3
CDR3nt: TGTGCCAGTAGGGGACTAGCCGGGTACACAGATACGCAGTATTTT
CDR3aa: CASRGLAGYTDTQYF

abundance: NA
d_gene: TRBD2
v_gene: TRBV5-1
j_gene: TRBJ2-5
CDR3nt: TGCGCCAGCAGCTTGAGGACTAGCGGGGTCCAAGAGACCCAGTACTTC
CDR3aa: CASSLRTSGVQETQYF

abundance: NA
d_gene: TRBD1
v_gene: TRBV2
j_gene: TRBJ1-4
CDR3nt: TGTGCCAGCAGAGAGACAGGGGGCAATGAAAACCTGTTTTTT
CDR3aa: CASRETGGNENLFF

abundance: NA
d_gene: NA
v_gene: TRBV7-9
j_gene: TRBJ2-5
CDR3nt: TGTGCCAGCAGCCCGGGGGCAGGGGGACAGACCCAGTACTTC
CDR3aa: CASSPGAGGQTQYF

abundance: NA
d_gene: TRBD2
v_gene: TRBV13
j_gene: TRBJ2-5
CDR3nt: TGTGCCAGCAGCAGATGGACTAGTGGGGAGACCCAGTACTTC
CDR3aa: CASSRWTSGETQYF

abundance: NA
d_gene: NA
v_gene: TRBV5-1
j_gene: TRBJ1-6
CDR3nt: TGCGCCAGCAGCTTGGACAGGGCCTATAATTCACCCCTCCACTTT
CDR3aa: CASSLDRAYNSPLHF

abundance: few
d_gene: TRBD1
v_gene: TRBV6-5
j_gene: TRBJ2-7
CDR3nt: TGTGCCAGCAGGGAGGGACAGGGACCCTACGAGCAGTACTTC
CDR3aa: CASREGQGPYEQYF

abundance: NA
d_gene: TRBD1
v_gene: TRBV27
j_gene: TRBJ1-5
CDR3nt: TGTGCCAGCAGTCTACTACAGGGGGAGCAGCCCCAGCATTTT
CDR3aa: CASSLLQGEQPQHF

abundance: few
d_gene: NA
v_gene: TRBV14
j_gene: TRBJ1-2
CDR3nt: TGTGCCAGCAGCCCCCTCGCAGGATTTGGCTACACCTTC
CDR3aa: CASSPLAGFGYTF

abundance: few
d_gene: TRBD2
v_gene: TRBV11-2
j_gene: TRBJ2-3
CDR3nt: TGTGCCAGCAGCTTAGATAGGCTGGCTAGCGGGGGTTCTACAGATACGCAGTATTTT
CDR3aa: CASSLDRLASGGSTDTQYF

abundance: NA
d_gene: TRBD1
v_gene: TRBV9
j_gene: TRBJ2-3
CDR3nt: TGTGCCAGCAGCGTAGAGGGGGCTAGCACAGATACGCAGTATTTT
CDR3aa: CASSVEGASTDTQYF

abundance: NA
d_gene: NA
v_gene: TRBV5-1
j_gene: TRBJ2-2
CDR3nt: TGCGCCAGCAGTGAGGGAAACACCGGGGAGCTGTTTTTT
CDR3aa: CASSEGNTGELFF

abundance: NA
d_gene: TRBD1
v_gene: TRBV6-6
j_gene: TRBJ1-5
CDR3nt: TGTGCCAGCAGTCCAACCGGGACAGGGGTGCAGCCCCAGCATTTT
CDR3aa: CASSPTGTGVQPQHF

abundance: NA
d_gene: TRBD1
v_gene: TRBV5-1
j_gene: TRBJ2-1
CDR3nt: TGCGCCAGCAGCCAAGGGGACAGGCCCGAGCAGTTCTTC
CDR3aa: CASSQGDRPEQFF

abundance: NA
d_gene: TRBD2
v_gene: TRBV18
j_gene: TRBJ2-3
CDR3nt: TGTGCCAGCTCACCTCCGGGGGGGACAGATACGCAGTATTTT
CDR3aa: CASSPPGGTDTQYF

abundance: NA
d_gene: TRBD2
v_gene: TRBV5-8
j_gene: TRBJ2-1
CDR3nt: TGTGCCAGCAGCTTGGTCCCAGCGGGGGGGCCGGACAATGAGCAGTTCTTC
CDR3aa: CASSLVPAGGPDNEQFF

abundance: NA
d_gene: NA
v_gene: TRBV5-4
j_gene: TRBJ1-1
CDR3nt: TGTGCCAGCAGCTTGGGCGCCAGGACAGACATGAACACTGAAGCTTTCTTT
CDR3aa: CASSLGARTDMNTEAFF

abundance: NA
d_gene: TRBD1
v_gene: TRBV5-5
j_gene: TRBJ1-1
CDR3nt: TGTGCCAGCAGCATGGACAGGGGGCGCCCCTTGGGCACTGAAGCTTTCTTT
CDR3aa: CASSMDRGRPLGTEAFF

abundance: NA
d_gene: NA
v_gene: TRBV4-2
j_gene: TRBJ1-1
CDR3nt: TGTGCCAGCAGCCAAGAAGTTTCGGGGGTCGCTTTCTTT
CDR3aa: CASSQEVSGVAFF

abundance: once
d_gene: NA
v_gene: TRBV9
j_gene: TRBJ2-5
CDR3nt: TGTGCCAGCAGCGTAGATACGGGGGACGGGGAGACCCAGTACTTC
CDR3aa: CASSVDTGDGETQYF

abundance: NA
d_gene: NA
v_gene: TRBV6-6
j_gene: TRBJ2-1
CDR3nt: TGTGCCAGCAGTCCCGACGGGAGCTCCTACAATGAGCAGTTCTTC
CDR3aa: CASSPDGSSYNEQFF

abundance: NA
d_gene: NA
v_gene: TRBV28
j_gene: TRBJ1-5
CDR3nt: TGTGCCAGCACCAACCAGCAGGGTTGGAATCAGCCCCAGCATTTT
CDR3aa: CASTNQQGWNQPQHF

abundance: NA
d_gene: NA
v_gene: TRBV7-9
j_gene: TRBJ1-2
CDR3nt: TGTGCCAGCAGCTTAGGTGGGCAGGGGAATGGCTACACCTTC
CDR3aa: CASSLGGQGNGYTF

abundance: NA
d_gene: NA
v_gene: TRBV5-6
j_gene: TRBJ2-7
CDR3nt: TGTGCCAGCAGAGAAAGACACCTAATTTACGAGCAGTACTTC
CDR3aa: CASRERHLIYEQYF

abundance: NA
d_gene: NA
v_gene: TRBV7-9
j_gene: TRBJ1-1
CDR3nt: TGTGCCAGCAGCCCGGACAAATTT
CDR3aa: CASSPDKF

abundance: NA
d_gene: NA
v_gene: TRBV7-2
j_gene: TRBJ2-1
CDR3nt: TGTGCCAGCAGCTTGGCCAGAGGTTTTGGTGAGCAGTTCTTC
CDR3aa: CASSLARGFGEQFF

abundance: NA
d_gene: NA
v_gene: TRBV6-1
j_gene: TRBJ2-1
CDR3nt: TGTGCCAGCAGTGGAGGGCCAGCCGGGAATGAGCAGTTCTTC
CDR3aa: CASSGGPAGNEQFF

abundance: NA
d_gene: TRBD2
v_gene: TRBV4-1
j_gene: TRBJ2-1
CDR3nt: TGCGCCAGCAGCCCCTTCGCAGCGGGGGGGCCTGGTGAGCAGTTCTTC
CDR3aa: CASSPFAAGGPGEQFF

abundance: NA
d_gene: NA
v_gene: TRBV28
j_gene: TRBJ1-4
CDR3nt: TGTGCCAGCAGGGCGGAGACTAATGAAAAACTGTTTTTT
CDR3aa: CASRAETNEKLFF

abundance: NA
d_gene: TRBD2
v_gene: TRBV30
j_gene: TRBJ2-3
CDR3nt: TGTGCCTGGAGTTTGGTGATAGCGGGGGACACAGGTACGCAGTATTTT
CDR3aa: CAWSLVIAGDTGTQYF

abundance: NA
d_gene: NA
v_gene: TRBV9
j_gene: TRBJ1-3
CDR3nt: TGTGCCAGCAGGACAGCAGCCTCTGGAAACACCATATATTTT
CDR3aa: CASRTAASGNTIYF

abundance: NA
d_gene: TRBD2
v_gene: TRBV9
j_gene: TRBJ2-3
CDR3nt: TGTGCCAGCAGCGTAGGAGGGGGACTAGCGGGGGGTCCTAGCACAGATACGCAGTATTTT
CDR3aa: CASSVGGGLAGGPSTDTQYF

abundance: NA
d_gene: TRBD1
v_gene: TRBV6-1
j_gene: TRBJ2-7
CDR3nt: TGTGCCAGCAGTGGGACAGGCGGCTACGAGCAGTACTTC
CDR3aa: CASSGTGGYEQYF

abundance: NA
d_gene: TRBD1
v_gene: TRBV6-6
j_gene: TRBJ2-2
CDR3nt: TGTGCCAGCAGTTACGAGGGACAGGGGCACACCGGGGAGCTGTTTTTT
CDR3aa: CASSYEGQGHTGELFF

abundance: NA
d_gene: TRBD1
v_gene: TRBV5-1
j_gene: TRBJ1-5
CDR3nt: TGCGCCAGCAGCTTTTGGCCGGGAGACAGGGCTCGTCTCAATCAGCCCCAGCATTTC
CDR3aa: CASSFWPGDRARLNQPQHF

abundance: few
d_gene: NA
v_gene: TRBV7-9
j_gene: TRBJ2-7
CDR3nt: TGTGCCAGCAGTCTAGGAACCTACGAGCAGTACTTC
CDR3aa: CASSLGTYEQYF

abundance: NA
d_gene: NA
v_gene: TRBV5-6
j_gene: TRBJ2-2
CDR3nt: TGTGCCAGCAGCTTGCTCTCGAAGGGGCAATCGAACACCGGGGAGCTGTTTTTT
CDR3aa: CASSLLSKGQSNTGELFF

abundance: NA
d_gene: TRBD1
v_gene: TRBV29-1
j_gene: TRBJ1-2
CDR3nt: TGCAGCGTTGAGTCAATGACAGGGGATGGCTACACCTTC
CDR3aa: CSVESMTGDGYTF

abundance: NA
d_gene: NA
v_gene: TRBV10-2
j_gene: TRBJ2-3
CDR3nt: TGCGCCACCCCTCTCAGGGGTTCAGATACGCAGTATTTT
CDR3aa: CATPLRGSDTQYF

abundance: NA
d_gene: TRBD1
v_gene: TRBV25-1
j_gene: TRBJ2-7
CDR3nt: TGTGCCAGCAGTGCTTCCACCGGGACAGGGCCCTACGAGCAGTACTTC
CDR3aa: CASSASTGTGPYEQYF

abundance: NA
d_gene: NA
v_gene: TRBV5-6
j_gene: TRBJ1-6
CDR3nt: TGTGCCAGCAGCTTGGAACGGGGTGGAAATTCACCCCTCCACTTT
CDR3aa: CASSLERGGNSPLHF

abundance: NA
d_gene: NA
v_gene: TRBV10-3
j_gene: TRBJ1-5
CDR3nt: TGTGCCATCAGTGAGTCAGGGGGAGGGGTTAATCAGCCCCAGCATTTT
CDR3aa: CAISESGGGVNQPQHF

abundance: NA
d_gene: TRBD2
v_gene: TRBV7-8
j_gene: TRBJ2-6
CDR3nt: TGTGCCAGCAACTCGGGAGGGGCCAACGGCCTGACTTTC
CDR3aa: CASNSGGANGLTF

abundance: NA
d_gene: NA
v_gene: TRBV5-1
j_gene: TRBJ2-5
CDR3nt: TGCGCCAGCAGCCTTGCCGGGACATCGGAGACCCAGTACTTC
CDR3aa: CASSLAGTSETQYF

abundance: NA
d_gene: NA
v_gene: TRBV6-5
j_gene: TRBJ1-5
CDR3nt: TGTGCCAGCAGTTACAAGCTGGGAGAGGGACAGCCCCAGCATTTT
CDR3aa: CASSYKLGEGQPQHF

abundance: NA
d_gene: NA
v_gene: TRBV5-1
j_gene: TRBJ2-5
CDR3nt: TGCGCCAGCAGCTTGGAAGGGGCCCACATCGATGGGACCCAGTACTTC
CDR3aa: CASSLEGAHIDGTQYF

abundance: NA
d_gene: TRBD1
v_gene: TRBV5-1
j_gene: TRBJ1-2
CDR3nt: TGCGCCAGCAGCTTTGGACAGGGGGGCTATGGCTACACCTTC
CDR3aa: CASSFGQGGYGYTF

abundance: NA
d_gene: TRBD1
v_gene: TRBV27
j_gene: TRBJ2-4
CDR3nt: TGTGCCAGCAGTTTAAGGGCAGGGGGCAACAGTCAGTACTTC
CDR3aa: CASSLRAGGNSQYF

abundance: few
d_gene: NA
v_gene: TRBV30
j_gene: TRBJ1-5
CDR3nt: TGTGCCTGGAGTGTAGGGGCTCGGAGTCAGCCCCAGCATTTT
CDR3aa: CAWSVGARSQPQHF

abundance: NA
d_gene: NA
v_gene: TRBV5-1
j_gene: TRBJ2-5
CDR3nt: TGCGCCAGCAGCAGGGGGGGGGCGGGGGAGCAAGAGACCCAGTACTTC
CDR3aa: CASSRGGAGEQETQYF

abundance: NA
d_gene: TRBD1
v_gene: TRBV19
j_gene: TRBJ1-2
CDR3nt: TGTGCCAGTATTAAACAGGGGACAGCTAACTATGGCTACACCTTC
CDR3aa: CASIKQGTANYGYTF

abundance: few
d_gene: NA
v_gene: TRBV13
j_gene: TRBJ2-7
CDR3nt: TGTGCCAGCAGCCACCAGTTGTACGAGCAGTACTTC
CDR3aa: CASSHQLYEQYF

abundance: NA
d_gene: NA
v_gene: TRBV11-2
j_gene: TRBJ2-3
CDR3nt: TGTGCCAGCAGCTTAGTCTCCAGGGCAGGGGATACGCAGTATTTT
CDR3aa: CASSLVSRAGDTQYF

abundance: NA
d_gene: NA
v_gene: TRBV7-9
j_gene: TRBJ2-5
CDR3nt: TGTGCCAGCAGCTTAACGGGTCCGGAGACCCAGTACTTC
CDR3aa: CASSLTGPETQYF

abundance: NA
d_gene: NA
v_gene: TRBV28
j_gene: TRBJ2-7
CDR3nt: TGTGCCAGTTCAGGCCGTTACGAGCAGTACTTC
CDR3aa: CASSGRYEQYF

abundance: few
d_gene: NA
v_gene: TRBV6-5
j_gene: TRBJ2-4
CDR3nt: TGTGCCAGCAGTTTTGGAGAGCGGAACATTCAGTACTTC
CDR3aa: CASSFGERNIQYF

abundance: NA
d_gene: NA
v_gene: TRBV10-2
j_gene: TRBJ2-1
CDR3nt: TGCGCCAGCAGTGGAGGGTATGAGCAGTTCTTC
CDR3aa: CASSGGYEQFF

abundance: NA
d_gene: TRBD2
v_gene: TRBV7-9
j_gene: TRBJ2-5
CDR3nt: TGTGCCAGCAGCTTACTTGGACTAGCGGGGGGGCGAGAGACCCAGTACTTC
CDR3aa: CASSLLGLAGGRETQYF

abundance: NA
d_gene: NA
v_gene: TRBV11-2
j_gene: TRBJ2-3
CDR3nt: TGTGCCAGCAGCTCACACGACTTGAATACGCAGTATTTT
CDR3aa: CASSSHDLNTQYF

abundance: NA
d_gene: NA
v_gene: TRBV19
j_gene: TRBJ1-5
CDR3nt: TGTGCCAGTCACGGGACATTAACAGACTATCAGCCCCAGCATTTT
CDR3aa: CASHGTLTDYQPQHF